Listed below are T cell receptor beta chains from one sample, sequenced in a study of T cells in Graves' hyperthyroidism and ophthalmopathy. TCRdb reanalysed the multiplex PCR reads using MiXCR and keeps one entry per CDR3 protein. The data show 370,000 or so distinct CDR3 sequences, 20% to 25% seen once. Sequenced material: blood. The origin of the receptors is a man between 50 and 59 years old with Graves' hyperthyroidism. Both conserved end residues are part of each CDR3. The order of the fields is J gene, V gene, CDR3 protein.

TRBJ2-7	TRBV7-9	CASSPGLAGVGEQYF
TRBJ2-7	TRBV11-2	CASSVDTYEQYF
TRBJ2-7	TRBV7-2	CASSGVAQAYEQYF
TRBJ2-1	TRBV20-1	CSAREGRDYNEQFF
TRBJ2-2	TRBV28	CASSPSGIRVGELFF
TRBJ2-1	TRBV20-1	CSAIQPGQGYNEQFF
TRBJ1-5	TRBV6-1	CASSIYGNQPQHF
TRBJ2-7	TRBV6-1	CASGASGTSYEQYF
TRBJ2-1	TRBV9	CASSVGSADNEQFF
TRBJ2-5	TRBV7-8	CASSPTRQGDSETQHF
TRBJ2-5	TRBV30	CAWSPQGETQYF